Sequencing of this T cell receptor beta chain was carried out in a study of T cell repertoires in cytomegalovirus infection. Study-level background: Alongside well-studied HLA-B-restricted CMV epitopes, recently identified HLA-C-restricted CMV epitopes were also used. CMV infection and matching HLA type were both indicated by public TCR beta signatures.

General study points: Based on cumulative public TCR beta family frequency, carriers of CMV plus the relevant HLA were identified. HLA-C-restricted TCR beta clonotypes specific for CMV led the ex vivo response.

This clonotype was seen more than once but under ten times. Its antigen is as yet unknown. CDR3 size: 14 residues. Germline loops: CDR1 SGHVS, CDR2 FQNEAQ. V gave up 5 bases and J gave up 2 bases, with 10 bases separating them. Each CDR3 protein is one row after TCRdb ran MiXCR on the reads. The table includes about 85,000 distinct CDR3 sequences, about 45% detected once. This sequence was found in a human donor in good health (CMV status not recorded). Some clones in this sample may be carry-over from other donors' samples. The J gene is TRBJ1-3, the V gene TRBV7-8, with D uncertain. The material was CD8+ T cells from cultured PBMCs, obtained from culture after CMV antigen stimulation. The CDR3 region has the DNA TGTGCCAGCAGCATGAGGACTGCTGGAAACACCATATATTTT. It specifies CASSMRTAGNTIYF.